A selection of T cell receptor beta chains follows, all from one sample in a study of T cell repertoires in cytomegalovirus infection. In TCRdb, the reads were re-called with MiXCR into one record per CDR3 protein. The sample holds about 460,000 distinct CDR3 sequences, over 9% seen once. Material for sequencing was PBMCs. The receptors stem from a human donor in good health (CMV status not recorded). Some clones in this sample may be carry-over from other donors' samples. Both conserved end residues are part of each CDR3. The D gene is left open where the match is weak. Size tells how often a clone was seen (once, few, many) or the class of an expanded clone, and some rows leave it out.

clone size	D gene	V gene	J gene	CDR3 protein	CDR3 DNA
many	TRBD1	TRBV28	TRBJ2-2	CASGGTGVRTGELFF	TGTGCCAGCGGTGGGACAGGGGTTCGCACCGGGGAGCTGTTTTTT
many	NA	TRBV7-2	TRBJ2-3	CASSLYREQGDTQYF	TGTGCCAGCAGCCTATACCGGGAGCAAGGAGATACGCAGTATTTT
NA	TRBD2	TRBV20-1	TRBJ2-7	CSASGGNPSYEQYF	TGCAGTGCTTCCGGGGGGAATCCCTCCTACGAGCAGTACTTC
few	NA	TRBV7-9	TRBJ2-4	CASSSRGDAKNIQYF	TGTGCCAGCAGCTCCCGAGGGGATGCCAAAAACATTCAGTACTTC
many	NA	TRBV7-3	TRBJ1-5	CASSLTLDQPQHF	TGTGCCAGCAGCTTAACGTTAGATCAGCCCCAGCATTTT
many	TRBD1	TRBV12-3/TRBV12-4	TRBJ2-1	CASSPLQGQGGYNEQFF	TGTGCCAGCAGCCCATTGCAGGGACAGGGAGGATACAATGAGCAGTTCTTC
NA	NA	TRBV12-3/TRBV12-4	TRBJ1-1	CASSFRTEGTEAFF	TGTGCCAGCAGTTTTAGAACAGAGGGCACTGAAGCTTTCTTT
many	NA	TRBV7-2	TRBJ2-7	CASSLVGQGPYEQYF	TGTGCCAGCAGTTTAGTAGGGCAAGGCCCATACGAGCAGTACTTC
many	TRBD1	TRBV7-9	TRBJ2-1	CASSLWTGIDNEQFF	TGTGCCAGCAGCTTGTGGACAGGAATCGACAATGAGCAGTTCTTC
many	NA	TRBV28	TRBJ1-1	CASRRDTEAFF	TGTGCCAGTAGGCGGGACACTGAAGCTTTCTTT
many	TRBD1	TRBV7-2	TRBJ2-7	CASSLPGQSYEQYF	TGTGCCAGCAGCTTGCCGGGACAGTCCTACGAGCAGTACTTC
many	TRBD1	TRBV5-4	TRBJ2-1	CASVGQGGEQFF	TGTGCCAGCGTGGGACAGGGGGGTGAGCAGTTCTTC
many	NA	TRBV12-3/TRBV12-4	TRBJ2-6	CATSTSRGANVLTF	TGTGCCACCTCGACCTCGCGTGGGGCCAACGTCCTGACTTTC
many	NA	TRBV5-1	TRBJ2-5	CASSFSGEGETQYF	TGCGCCAGCAGCTTCTCGGGAGAGGGAGAGACCCAGTACTTC
many	NA	TRBV2	TRBJ2-2	CASKRESTGELFF	TGTGCCAGCAAGAGGGAGAGCACCGGGGAGCTGTTTTTT
few	TRBD2	TRBV2	TRBJ2-3	CASKQAGGADTQYF	TGTGCCAGCAAGCAAGCGGGGGGTGCAGATACGCAGTATTTT
many	NA	TRBV7-9	TRBJ2-7	CASSAPVGGDEQYF	TGTGCCAGCAGCGCCCCGGTGGGCGGCGACGAGCAGTACTTC
many	TRBD2	TRBV11-2	TRBJ2-3	CASSDGAGDWRTQYF	TGTGCCAGCAGCGACGGAGCGGGGGATTGGCGTACGCAGTATTTT
many	NA	TRBV6-5	TRBJ2-7	CASSYDSLGRTYEQYF	TGTGCCAGCAGTTACGACAGTTTAGGGAGGACCTACGAGCAGTACTTC
many	NA	TRBV27	TRBJ1-5	CASKSFNQPQHF	TGTGCCAGCAAGAGCTTCAATCAGCCCCAGCATTTT
many	NA	TRBV25-1	TRBJ2-4	CASSEGGQIKNIQYF	TGTGCCAGCAGTGAGGGAGGACAGATTAAAAACATTCAGTACTTC
NA	NA	TRBV19	TRBJ2-3	CASSIEGLDTQYF	TGTGCCAGTAGTATAGAGGGGTTAGATACGCAGTATTTT
many	NA	TRBV28	TRBJ2-1	CASPARGSSYNEQFF	TGTGCCAGTCCGGCAAGGGGAAGCTCCTACAATGAGCAGTTCTTC
few	NA	TRBV2	TRBJ1-1	CASSGQSLNTEAFF	TGTGCCAGCAGCGGACAGTCTCTGAACACTGAAGCTTTCTTT
few	NA	TRBV28	TRBJ2-5	CASSLLTSIQETQYF	TGTGCCAGCAGTTTACTTACTAGTATCCAAGAGACCCAGTACTTC
many	NA	TRBV7-9	TRBJ1-5	CASSLGGTNQPQHF	TGTGCCAGCAGCTTAGGCGGTACGAATCAGCCCCAGCATTTT
NA	NA	TRBV7-3	TRBJ2-2	CASSLDSYTGELFF	TGTGCCAGCAGCTTGGACAGTTACACCGGGGAGCTGTTTTTT
NA	TRBD2	TRBV6-6	TRBJ2-2	CASSSTDRVRLAGGNTGELFF	TGTGCCAGCAGTTCCACGGACAGGGTTAGGCTAGCGGGAGGTAACACCGGGGAGCTGTTTTTT
NA	TRBD2	TRBV6-6	TRBJ2-3	CASSYSGLAGEDTQYF	TGTGCCAGCAGTTACTCTGGACTAGCGGGAGAGGATACGCAGTATTTT
few	NA	TRBV18	TRBJ1-1	CASSPMGTPEAFF	TGTGCCAGCTCACCAATGGGCACACCAGAAGCTTTCTTT
many	TRBD2	TRBV11-2	TRBJ2-3	CASSLGSGLAALNEQYF	TGTGCCAGCAGCTTGGGTTCCGGACTAGCGGCCCTGAATGAGCAGTATTTT
many	TRBD1	TRBV7-2	TRBJ2-7	CASSLMTGQGEQYF	TGTGCCAGCAGCTTAATGACAGGGCAGGGCGAGCAGTACTTC
NA	NA	TRBV18	TRBJ2-7	CASSPLASSYEQYF	TGTGCCAGCTCACCACTAGCGAGCTCCTACGAGCAGTACTTC
many	TRBD1	TRBV7-9	TRBJ1-2	CASSPWTGERNGYTF	TGTGCCAGCAGCCCGTGGACAGGGGAAAGGAATGGCTACACCTTC
many	NA	TRBV10-3	TRBJ2-5	CATGQNQETQYF	TGTGCCACCGGACAGAACCAAGAGACCCAGTACTTC
many	NA	TRBV2	TRBJ2-4	CASKHGEKGIQYF	TGTGCCAGCAAGCACGGAGAGAAGGGCATTCAGTACTTC